Each of the 15 T cell receptor beta chains below was sequenced from the same sample in a study of blood T cell repertoires in COVID-19. The assay was immunoSEQ multiplex PCR, and TCRdb's table has in-frame clones only and misses some. The sample holds roughly 300,000 clones, more than 85% seen once. The sample was PBMCs or T cells enriched from blood (not recorded which). The receptors originated from a woman aged 30 to 39 who had recovered from COVID-19.

The chain carries TRBV5-6 and TRBJ1-1; TRBD1 matches at 7 bases. With V trimmed by 0 bases and J by 0 bases, 8 bases remained unmatched. The CDR3 contains 17 residues. Germline V CDR1 and CDR2: SGHDT, YYEEEE. The CDR3 DNA reads TGTGCCAGCAGCTTGGTCGTTTCCGGGACAGTGAACACTGAAGCTTTCTTT. Its translation: CASSLVVSGTVNTEAFF.

This clone showed up just once. The rearrangement uses TRBV28 and TRBJ2-7; D gene unclear. This CDR3 comprises 18 residues. V was trimmed by 7 bases and J by 3 bases, leaving 28 bases between them. Germline V gene lookup returns CDR1 MDHEN and CDR2 SYDVKM. CDR3 coding DNA: TGTGCCAGCATTAACCCCTCGCTCGGCGGAGAAGGAGACTACGAGCAGTACTTC. Its translation: CASINPSLGGEGDYEQYF.

This clone was detected only once. V gene TRBV18 combines with J gene TRBJ2-4; D is ambiguous. CDR1 is KGHSH, CDR2 LQKENI, per germline. The germline V and J ends were trimmed by 0 bases and 3 bases, with 12 bases remaining between them. This CDR3 has 16 residues. CDR3 amino acids: CASSPPAGLVKNIQYF. The CDR3 coding sequence is TGTGCCAGCTCACCACCGGCTGGGCTTGTCAAAAACATTCAGTACTTC.

CDR3 region: CSVAGGRDTQYF. For the CDR3, the DNA is TGCAGCGTTGCCGGCGGGCGAGATACGCAGTATTTT. The chain has TRBV29-1 and TRBJ2-3; maybe TRBD2 (5 bases). This CDR3 is built from 12 residues. Trimming pared 4 bases from V and 5 bases from J, leaving 10 bases between. Germline V CDR1 and CDR2: SQVTM, ANQGSEA.

The CDR3 bases are TGTGCCAGCAGTCCCGACAGGGTCTACGAGCAGTACTTC. As protein: CASSPDRVYEQYF. The chain carries TRBV28 and TRBJ2-7; 7 bases line up with TRBD1. Germline CDR1 reads MDHEN; CDR2 reads SYDVKM. The ends lost 5 bases at V and 3 bases at J; junction bases unmatched: 4. The CDR3 is 13 amino acids.

CDR3 sequence (DNA): TGTGCCAGCAGTTTGTACGGGAGATACACCGGGGAGCTGTTTTTT. Its translation is CASSLYGRYTGELFF. J is TRBJ2-2 and V is TRBV28; D possibly corresponds to TRBD2 (6 bases). Germline V gives CDR1 MDHEN, CDR2 SYDVKM. Trimming stripped 3 bases from V and 3 bases from J, with 11 bases between. This CDR3 contains 15 residues.

This sequence joins TRBV28 and TRBJ1-5; 8 nucleotides align to TRBD1. This CDR3 comprises 14 residues. Germline CDR1 is MDHEN and CDR2 is SYDVKM. J was trimmed by 6 bases and V by 6 bases; bases with no gene match: 7. CDR3 in DNA: TGTGCCAGCAGCACCAGGGGGCCGGGTCAGCCCCAGCATTTT. It specifies CASSTRGPGQPQHF.

V usage is TRBV18 and J usage is TRBJ1-5; unclear D gene. CDR3 size: 14 residues. Deletions cut 6 bases from V and 7 bases from J, with 16 bases between. CDR1 and CDR2 (germline): KGHSH, LQKENI. The CDR3 sequence is CASSRSRGEQPQHF. DNA of the CDR3: TGTGCCAGCTCCCGCTCTAGAGGTGAGCAGCCCCAGCATTTT.

This chain joins TRBV4-1 and TRBJ2-1; D is possibly TRBD1 (5 bases). Germline CDR1 and CDR2: MGHRA and YSYEKL. Trimming stripped 6 bases from V and 9 bases from J, with 24 bases between. The CDR3 runs 16 residues. In nucleotides, the CDR3 is TGCGCCAGCAGACTACAGGACGGCAGGGCGGATACTGAGCAGTTCTTC. It is translated as CASRLQDGRADTEQFF.

This clone occurred once. The chain carries TRBV19 and TRBJ1-4, with a possible D match to TRBD1 (6 bases). The CDR3 covers 12 residues. V was clipped by 7 bases and J by 14 bases, with 17 bases between them. The germline gives CDR1 LNHDA, CDR2 SQIVND (reference sequence). The CDR3 reads CASTERGKGLFF. CDR3 coding DNA: TGTGCCAGTACGGAAAGGGGGAAGGGCCTGTTTTTT.

The chain combines TRBV12-3 or TRBV12-4 with TRBJ2-1; D unclear. V dropped 8 bases and J dropped 10 bases, with 9 bases sitting between them. This CDR3 has 10 residues. The CDR3: CASAFGEQFF. CDR3 DNA sequence: TGTGCCAGCGCTTTCGGGGAGCAGTTCTTC.

The chain joins TRBV28 to TRBJ2-7; D unresolved. V dropped 5 bases and J dropped 5 bases, with 16 bases sitting between them. The germline V gene encodes CDR1 MDHEN and CDR2 SYDVKM. There are 14 residues in the CDR3. DNA for the CDR3: TGTGCCAGCAGTATGACAACCCAGGTGGACGAGCAGTACTTC. Protein sequence: CASSMTTQVDEQYF.

The rearrangement links TRBV7-8 to TRBJ2-7, with D unclear. In germline, CDR1 is SGHVS, CDR2 FQNEAQ. CDR3 length: 16 residues. Between the trimmed V and J ends, which lost 5 bases and 4 bases, there was a span of 21 bases. This CDR3 is CASSRDATTAGYEQYF. CDR3 nucleotides: TGTGCCAGCAGCCGAGACGCGACCACCGCCGGGTACGAGCAGTACTTC.

V usage is TRBV11-2 and J usage is TRBJ2-3; possible D gene TRBD2, 6 bases. This CDR3 has 14 amino acids. Trimming took off 10 bases at V and 6 bases at J, with 20 bases between the two ends. The germline V gene encodes CDR1 SGHAT and CDR2 FQNNGV. The CDR3 here is CATVSGTYYDTQYF. The CDR3, as DNA: TGTGCCACCGTGTCCGGGACTTATTACGATACGCAGTATTTT. Full variable domain (outside the CDR3, taken from reference TRBV11-2 and TRBJ2-3): EAGVAQSPRYKIIEKRQSVAFWCNPISGHATLYWYQQILGQGPKLLIQFQNNGVVDDSQLPKDRFSAERLKGVDSTLKIQPAKLEDSAVYLCATVSGTYYDTQYFGPGTRLTVL.

The chain joins TRBV6-5 to TRBJ1-2, with D unresolved. Per the germline V gene, CDR1 is MNHEY and CDR2 is SVGAGI. V was clipped by 0 bases and J by 7 bases, with 9 bases between them. The CDR3 is 13 amino acids. The CDR3 bases are TGTGCCAGCAGTTACTCGAGCGGTGCTGGCTACACCTTC. This codes for CASSYSSGAGYTF.